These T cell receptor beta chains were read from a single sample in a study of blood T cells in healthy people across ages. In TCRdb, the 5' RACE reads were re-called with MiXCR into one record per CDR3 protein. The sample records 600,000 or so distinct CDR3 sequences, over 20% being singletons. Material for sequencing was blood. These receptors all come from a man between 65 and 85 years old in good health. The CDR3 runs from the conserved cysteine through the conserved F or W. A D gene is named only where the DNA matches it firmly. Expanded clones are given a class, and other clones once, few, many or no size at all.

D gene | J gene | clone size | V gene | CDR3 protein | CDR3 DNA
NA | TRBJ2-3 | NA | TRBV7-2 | CASSFGGVSWTSTDTQYF | TGTGCCAGCAGCTTCGGGGGAGTTTCTTGGACCTCCACAGATACGCAGTATTTT
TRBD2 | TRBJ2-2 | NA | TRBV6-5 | CASSSSGSRIGELFF | TGTGCCAGCAGTTCTAGCGGGAGTCGGATCGGGGAGCTGTTTTTT
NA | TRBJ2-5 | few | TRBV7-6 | CASSWIGAGETQYF | TGTGCCAGCAGCTGGATAGGGGCAGGGGAGACCCAGTACTTC
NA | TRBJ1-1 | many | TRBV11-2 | CASSLAAGGTEAFF | TGTGCCAGCAGCTTAGCCGCCGGTGGCACTGAAGCTTTCTTT
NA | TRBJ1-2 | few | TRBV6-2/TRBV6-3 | CASSYSLRTNYGYTF | TGTGCCAGCAGTTACTCCCTCAGGACAAACTATGGCTACACCTTC
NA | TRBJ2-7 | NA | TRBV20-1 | CSARDPRASYEQYF | TGCAGTGCTAGAGACCCCAGGGCCTCCTACGAGCAGTACTTC
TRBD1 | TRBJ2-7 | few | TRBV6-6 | CARNPGQGIDEQYF | TGTGCCCGCAACCCGGGACAGGGGATCGACGAGCAGTACTTC
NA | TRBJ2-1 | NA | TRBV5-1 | CASTTGGEQFF | TGCGCCAGCACCACCGGAGGTGAGCAGTTCTTC
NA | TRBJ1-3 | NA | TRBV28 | CASSPAGLLSGNTIYF | TGTGCCAGCAGTCCGGCGGGACTCCTCTCTGGAAACACCATATATTTT
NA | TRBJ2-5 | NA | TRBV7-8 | CASSSWGRSFQETQYF | TGTGCCAGCAGCTCGTGGGGGCGGTCTTTCCAAGAGACCCAGTACTTC
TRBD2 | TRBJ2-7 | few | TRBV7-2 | CASSSGPAGGSSYEQYF | TGTGCCAGCAGCAGTGGACCAGCGGGAGGGAGCTCCTACGAGCAGTACTTC
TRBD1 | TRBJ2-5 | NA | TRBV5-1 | CASSSQGTEETQYF | TGCGCCAGCAGCTCGCAGGGGACAGAAGAGACCCAGTACTTC
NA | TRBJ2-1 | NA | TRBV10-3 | CAISGRGNEQFF | TGTGCCATCAGTGGTAGGGGCAATGAGCAGTTCTTC
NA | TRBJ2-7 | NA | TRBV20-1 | CSARDVVEYEQYF | TGCAGTGCTAGAGATGTTGTCGAATACGAGCAGTACTTC
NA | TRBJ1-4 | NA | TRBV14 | CASSQVWATNEKLFF | TGTGCCAGCAGCCAAGTCTGGGCTACTAATGAAAAACTGTTTTTT
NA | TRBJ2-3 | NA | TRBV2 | CASRASGTDTQYF | TGTGCCAGCAGGGCTTCTGGCACAGATACGCAGTATTTT
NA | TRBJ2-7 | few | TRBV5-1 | CASSPGTVSPYEQYF | TGCGCCAGCAGCCCGGGGACCGTTTCCCCCTACGAGCAGTACTTC
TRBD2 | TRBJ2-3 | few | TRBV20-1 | CSARDRLTGLAGPTLGTDTQYF | TGCAGTGCTAGAGATCGGCTGACGGGACTAGCGGGCCCCACTTTGGGCACAGATACGCAGTATTTT
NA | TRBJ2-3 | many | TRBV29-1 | CSVETGSTDTQYF | TGCAGCGTTGAAACAGGAAGCACAGATACGCAGTATTTT
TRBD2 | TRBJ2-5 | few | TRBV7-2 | CASSSTSGVYQETQYF | TGTGCCAGCAGCTCGACTAGCGGGGTGTACCAAGAGACCCAGTACTTC
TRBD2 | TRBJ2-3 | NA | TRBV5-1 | CASSLEATSTTDTQYF | TGCGCCAGCAGCTTGGAGGCGACTAGCACCACAGATACGCAGTATTTT
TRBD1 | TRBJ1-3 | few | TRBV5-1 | CASSWTGGDSGNTIYF | TGCGCCAGCAGCTGGACAGGGGGGGACTCTGGAAACACCATATATTTT
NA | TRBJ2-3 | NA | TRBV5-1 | CASSLMSSTDTQYF | TGCGCCAGCAGCTTGATGAGTTCCACAGATACGCAGTATTTT
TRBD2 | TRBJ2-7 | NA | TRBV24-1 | CATSDAGVPYEQYF | TGTGCCACCAGTGATGCGGGGGTACCCTACGAGCAGTACTTC
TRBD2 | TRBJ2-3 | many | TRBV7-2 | CASSLGTGTNTQYF | TGTGCCAGCAGCTTAGGGACTGGGACTAATACGCAGTATTTT